Each of the 24 T cell receptor beta chains below was sequenced from the same sample in a study of blood T cell repertoires in COVID-19. Produced via immunoSEQ multiplex PCR; TCRdb's table is partial and in-frame only. The sample consists of around 290,000 clones, 85% to 90% of them appearing once. The sequenced sample consisted of PBMCs or T cells enriched from blood (not recorded which). These receptors were collected from a woman aged 55 to 70 in a cohort exposed to, infected with or recovered from COVID-19 (not recorded which).

The gene calls are TRBV6-5 and TRBJ2-7; D unclear. Germline-derived CDR1 and CDR2 are MNHEY and SVGAGI. This CDR3 is 16 amino acids long. The V end lost 0 bases, the J end lost 5 bases, and 17 bases lay between the germline ends. In DNA, the CDR3 is TGTGCCAGCAGTTACTCCAGAGGATCGAGTGATCACGAGCAGTACTTC. Translated, it gives CASSYSRGSSDHEQYF.

The chain carries TRBV19 and TRBJ1-5; TRBD1 aligns across 8 bases. V was clipped by 6 bases and J by 2 bases; unmatched bases: 12. Germline V lookup: CDR1 LNHDA, CDR2 SQIVND (reference sequence). CDR3 length equals 17 residues. The CDR3 DNA reads TGTGCCAGTAGGCGAGACAGGGGATTTAGTGGCAATCAGCCCCAGCATTTT. This gives the protein CASRRDRGFSGNQPQHF. Based on the CDR3 plus reference TRBV19 and TRBJ1-5, the full variable domain is DGGITQSPKYLFRKEGQNVTLSCEQNLNHDAMYWYRQDPGQGLRLIYYSQIVNDFQKGDIAEGYSVSREKKESFPLTVTSAQKNPTAFYLCASRRDRGFSGNQPQHFGDGTRLSIL.

The chain links TRBV28 to TRBJ2-5, with D hard to call. V was pared by 6 bases and J by 0 bases, with 11 bases between. The CDR3 sequence is 14 residues long. Germline V lookup: CDR1 MDHEN, CDR2 SYDVKM. DNA for the CDR3: TGTGCCAGCAGCCCAAACCAGTACCAAGAGACCCAGTACTTC. Translation gives CASSPNQYQETQYF.

This sequence joins TRBV6-5 and TRBJ1-5; D perhaps matches TRBD1 (5 bases). CDR1 and CDR2 (germline): MNHEY, SVGAGI. CDR3 length: 15 residues. V lost 6 bases to trimming and J lost 1 base, with 13 bases between them. The CDR3 DNA sequence: TGTGCCAGCAGCGCTCAGGGAGGCAGCAATCAGCCCCAGCATTTT. It encodes CASSAQGGSNQPQHF.

This clone was seen just once. This rearrangement joins TRBV29-1 to TRBJ1-4; a weak D match, TRBD1 (5 bases). The V end lost 6 bases, the J end lost 4 bases, and 12 bases lay between the germline ends. This CDR3 comprises 13 residues. Germline CDR1 is SQVTM and CDR2 is ANQGSEA. The CDR3 loop reads CSVKGHLNEKLFF. In DNA form, the CDR3 reads TGCAGCGTAAAAGGACACCTTAATGAAAAACTGTTTTTT.

The rearrangement joins TRBV30 to TRBJ2-3; TRBD2 agrees at 12 bases. Germline assignment: CDR1 GTSNPN and CDR2 SVGIG (reference sequence). The CDR3 has 17 residues. Germline trimming cut 2 bases from V and 4 bases from J; bases unmatched to any gene: 10. The CDR3 sequence is CAWSYGKTSGSADTQYF. The CDR3 DNA sequence: TGTGCCTGGAGTTATGGAAAGACTAGCGGGAGTGCAGATACGCAGTATTTT.

V gene TRBV28 combines with J gene TRBJ2-1; 9 positions agree with TRBD1. The junction had 11 bases not matched to a gene; V was cut back by 6 bases and J by 8 bases. Germline V gene data show CDR1 as MDHEN and CDR2 as SYDVKM. This CDR3 is 15 amino acids long. In nucleotides, the CDR3 is TGTGCCAGCAGGGACCGGGACAGGGTGGGCTATGAGCAGTTCTTC. Translating it yields CASRDRDRVGYEQFF.

This sequence joins TRBV28 and TRBJ1-5, with D unresolved. V was trimmed by 7 bases and J by 1 base, leaving 5 bases between them. Germline V gives CDR1 MDHEN, CDR2 SYDVKM. There are 12 residues in the CDR3. This CDR3 reads CASNESNQPQHF. The DNA of the CDR3 is TGTGCCAGCAATGAGAGCAATCAGCCCCAGCATTTT.

This chain links TRBV28 with TRBJ1-2, with 10 bases identical to TRBD1. Germline V gene sequence: CDR1 MDHEN, CDR2 SYDVKM. The CDR3 loop spans 14 amino acids. The V gene end was trimmed by 7 bases and the J gene end by 8 bases; junction bases not matched to a gene: 10. The CDR3 nucleotides are TGTGCCAGCACTATGGGCGGGACAGGGGCCGGCTACACCTTC. Protein product: CASTMGGTGAGYTF.

Details on this clone: The same CDR3 arises from other DNA sequences in this sample as well. The V and J genes are TRBV5-1 and TRBJ2-7; D is unresolved. The V gene lost 4 bases and the J gene lost 0 bases, with 11 bases spanning the gap. The CDR3 totals 14 residues. Germline V gives CDR1 SGHRS, CDR2 YFSETQ. The CDR3 spells CASSLAWSSYEQYF. As DNA, the CDR3 is TGCGCCAGCAGCCTGGCGTGGAGCTCCTACGAGCAGTACTTC.

The chain combines TRBV5-6 with TRBJ1-6, with 10 positions matching TRBD1. The ends lost 3 bases at V and 17 bases at J; junction bases unmatched: 5. The CDR3 is made up of 12 amino acids. CDR1 and CDR2 from the germline V gene are SGHDT and YYEEEE. The CDR3, as DNA: TGTGCCAGCAGCTCGGGGGGGACAGGGGTCCACTTT. This translates into CASSSGGTGVHF.

This clone occurred a few times. V and J are TRBV28 and TRBJ2-6; 8 positions agree with TRBD2. The junction had 17 bases not matched to a gene; V was cut back by 4 bases and J by 0 bases. From germline, CDR1 is MDHEN and CDR2 SYDVKM. The CDR3 runs to 21 residues. CDR3 nucleotide sequence: TGTGCCAGCAGTTCCCACAGGGCGGGAGGAAAAAGGAGCTCTGGGGCCAACGTCCTGACTTTC. Translated, it gives CASSSHRAGGKRSSGANVLTF.

The chain carries TRBV5-1 and TRBJ2-2; tentatively, D is TRBD2 (6 bases). The CDR3 consists of 14 residues. CDR1 and CDR2 (germline): SGHRS, YFSETQ. V lost 4 bases and J lost 5, with 12 bases in between. The CDR3, as DNA: TGCGCCAGCAGCCTTGTTGGGGGGACCGGGGAGCTGTTTTTT. Translated, it gives CASSLVGGTGELFF. The full variable domain, completed using reference TRBV5-1 and TRBJ2-2, is KAGVTQTPRYLIKTRGQQVTLSCSPISGHRSVSWYQQTPGQGLQFLFEYFSETQRNKGNFPGRFSGRQFSNSRSEMNVSTLELGDSALYLCASSLVGGTGELFFGEGSRLTVL.

The genes are TRBV2 and TRBJ2-5; tentatively, D is TRBD1 (5 bases). V lost 4 bases and J lost 1, with 10 bases in between. Germline V CDR1 and CDR2: SNHLY, FYNNEI. The CDR3 totals 14 residues. As DNA, the CDR3 is TGTGCCAGCAGTGTCGACAGTACCCAAGAGACCCAGTACTTC. Its translation is CASSVDSTQETQYF.

V gene TRBV7-9 combines with J gene TRBJ1-4; D unclear. Trimming shortened V by 3 bases and J by 0 bases, and 5 bases separated the two germline ends. The CDR3 sequence is 14 residues long. Looked up from germline, CDR1 is SEHNR and CDR2 is FQNEAQ (reference sequence). This CDR3 reads CASSFSTTNEKLFF. CDR3 DNA: TGTGCCAGCAGCTTTTCCACAACTAATGAAAAACTGTTTTTT.

CDR3 in amino acids: CASSPGTGFTGELFF. DNA of the CDR3: TGTGCCAGCAGCCCCGGAACAGGGTTCACCGGGGAGCTGTTTTTT. This chain connects TRBV7-3 to TRBJ2-2; tentative D call: TRBD1 (6 bases). Germline lookup yields CDR1 SGHTA and CDR2 FQGTGA. The CDR3 runs to 15 residues. Trimming shortened V by 5 bases and J by 4 bases, and 14 bases separated the two germline ends.

V gene TRBV10-3 combines with J gene TRBJ1-2; D perhaps matches TRBD1 (6 bases). The CDR3 loop spans 13 amino acids. The V gene's germline CDR1 is ENHRY and CDR2 SYGVKD. Trimming took off 8 bases at V and 6 bases at J, with 16 bases between the two ends. The CDR3 here is CAISRGITDGYTF. CDR3 nucleotides: TGTGCCATCTCGAGGGGGATAACGGATGGCTACACCTTC.

The gene calls are TRBV12-3 or TRBV12-4 and TRBJ2-1; 10 bases line up with TRBD2. The CDR3 runs 13 residues. The V and J ends lost 5 bases and 9 bases, in that order; junction bases with no gene match: 4. The CDR3 loop is CASSPSGSREQFF. The DNA of the CDR3 is TGTGCCAGCAGTCCTAGCGGGAGTCGTGAGCAGTTCTTC.

The chain's CDR3 is CASSLGGRNQETQYF. CDR3 nucleotide sequence: TGTGCCAGCAGCTTAGGCGGGAGGAACCAAGAGACCCAGTACTTC. The chain recombines TRBV11-2 with TRBJ2-5; 8 positions match TRBD2. This CDR3 is built from 15 residues. Per the germline V gene, CDR1 is SGHAT and CDR2 is FQNNGV. V lost 1 base and J lost 0; bases outside the gene matches: 1.

The chain joins TRBV2 to TRBJ2-1; TRBD2 might be the D (5 bases). Germline V gene data show CDR1 as SNHLY and CDR2 as FYNNEI. The V gene lost 5 bases and the J gene lost 10 bases, with 9 bases spanning the gap. The CDR3 contains 11 residues. CDR3 in amino acids: CASSHLAEQFF. DNA for the CDR3: TGTGCCAGCAGTCATTTAGCGGAGCAGTTCTTC.

The rearrangement uses TRBV9 and TRBJ2-2, with 8 nucleotides matching TRBD2. This CDR3 has 16 amino acids. Germline V gene sequence: CDR1 SGDLS, CDR2 YYNGEE. Trimming took 1 base from V and 5 from J; bases not matched to a gene: 7. DNA for the CDR3: TGTGCCAGCAGCGTAACAGCGGGAGTTGGGACCGGGGAGCTGTTTTTT. Amino acids: CASSVTAGVGTGELFF. Filled out from reference TRBV9 and TRBJ2-2, the complete variable domain reads DSGVTQTPKHLITATGQRVTLRCSPRSGDLSVYWYQQSLDQGLQFLIQYYNGEERAKGNILERFSAQQFPDLHSELNLSSLELGDSALYFCASSVTAGVGTGELFFGEGSRLTVL.

The CDR3, as DNA: TGTGCCAGCTCACCAACCGGCCCCGGGACAGGCTCTGGAAACACCATATATTTT. Translated: CASSPTGPGTGSGNTIYF. The rearrangement joins TRBV18 to TRBJ1-3; 8 bases align to TRBD1. V lost 2 bases, J lost 0 bases, and 9 bases stayed unmatched. This CDR3 has 18 residues. The germline V gene encodes CDR1 KGHSH and CDR2 LQKENI.

This clone was detected once. V usage is TRBV19 and J usage is TRBJ1-1; D remains unclear. This CDR3 region has 11 residues. Germline V lookup: CDR1 LNHDA, CDR2 SQIVND (reference sequence). Trimming left V 6 bases short and J 3 bases short, with 5 bases between. CDR3 sequence: CASREYTEAFF. Here the CDR3 DNA reads TGTGCCAGTAGGGAGTACACTGAAGCTTTCTTT.

The chain couples TRBV6-2 or TRBV6-3 to TRBJ2-5, with 9 bases that match TRBD2. V shed 4 bases and J 5 bases; nucleotides not matched to a gene: 11. The CDR3 sequence is 16 residues long. The germline CDR1 and CDR2 sequences are MNHEY and SVGEGT. CDR3 sequence reads: CASSSISGSRGETQYF. CDR3 in DNA: TGTGCCAGCAGTTCGATTAGCGGGAGCCGGGGGGAGACCCAGTACTTC.